This TCR beta chain was documented in a study of blood T cell repertoires in COVID-19. Germline V lookup: CDR1 LNHDA, CDR2 SQIVND (reference sequence). V was clipped by 0 bases and J by 3 bases, with 14 bases between them. CDR3 length: 16 amino acids. Produced via immunoSEQ multiplex PCR; TCRdb's table is partial and in-frame only. This sample carries about 250,000 clones, around 89% of them seen once, and the ten largest clones take roughly 8.3%. The study assigned cohorts using participant-reported clinical history. The TCR sequence derives from a man aged 40-50 years who had recovered from COVID-19. The sample taken for sequencing was PBMCs or T cells enriched from blood (not recorded which). This sequence joins TRBV19 and TRBJ1-2; maybe TRBD1 (6 bases). The CDR3 region has the DNA TGTGCCAGTAGTATAGATTGGGAGCGGGGGCACTATGGCTACACCTTC. Its translation is CASSIDWERGHYGYTF.